This T cell receptor (beta chain) was identified during a study of shared clonotypes between healthy human individuals. Study observations and caveats: It was anticipated that sequencing depth would influence how many clonotypes donors shared.

As defined, naive CD8 cells were CD45RO-negative and positively selected for CCR7, with terminally differentiated effector memory CD45RA+ cells excluded. The authors loaded approximately 220 ng DNA, roughly 27,000 T cell genomes, into sorted-subset replicate PCRs. The protocol was immunoSEQ multiplex PCR, while the TCRdb copy is restricted to in-frame clones and leaves out a portion. The table has roughly 1,800,000 clones, about 95% seen once; the top ten hold around 1%. As for this clone: What it binds is unknown.

CDR1 and CDR2 (germline): SGHTS, YDEGEE. This CDR3 has 16 residues. V shed 4 bases and J 1 base; nucleotides not matched to a gene: 9. Specimen: naive CD8+ T cells sorted from blood. This chain joins TRBV5-8 and TRBJ2-7; 9 positions agree with TRBD2. This sequence was found in a man in his late teens or twenties in good health. CDR3 residues: CASSPLGSGGSYEQYF. The DNA for the CDR3 is TGTGCCAGCAGCCCCCTGGGTAGCGGGGGATCCTACGAGCAGTACTTC.